This TCR beta chain was sequenced during a study of cytomegalovirus exposure and HLA in healthy donors. Study-level findings and limits: Altogether, 150 to 200 TCR beta chains were recorded as cytomegalovirus-associated. Most sequenced TCRs were rare (though some public TCRs occurred in many donors). As was reported, the classifier diagnosed cytomegalovirus status with high specificity and sensitivity.

Germline lookup yields CDR1 SGDLS and CDR2 YYNGEE. With 7 bases clipped from V and 6 bases from J, the junction kept 10 bases outside the gene matches. The CDR3 has 13 residues. The donors were part of the validation cohort, which consisted of under 150 subjects and was separate from the first cohort of 666 subjects. Data came from immunoSEQ multiplex PCR; TCRdb stores just in-frame clones and leaves some out. Of approximately 65,000 clones in the sample, approximately 92% are singletons; the top ten hold approximately 5.3%. Of note for this clone: No antigen is known for it.

The J gene is TRBJ2-7, the V gene TRBV9, with TRBD1 matching over 7 bases. Sequenced material: PBMCs. The origin of this receptor is a man between 18 and 29 years old in good health and CMV-seropositive. As DNA, the CDR3 is TGTGCCAGCTCCGGGACAGCATCCGCCGAGCAGTACTTC. As protein: CASSGTASAEQYF.